The clone carrying this T cell receptor beta chain was detected ten times or more. Symptoms, serum thyroxine and TRAb, thyroid ultrasound, and orbital computed tomography formed the diagnostic basis. The TCR beta CDR3 regions underwent amplification from RNA transcripts. HTBI primers primed a first-round RT-PCR, and a second-round multiplex PCR followed. TCRdb redid the calling of the multiplex PCR reads with MiXCR, one entry per CDR3 protein. The sample shows about 220,000 distinct CDR3 sequences, 20% to 25% of them seen only once. This CDR3 has 15 amino acids. V shed 0 bases, J shed 3 bases, and the junction held 4 bases outside the gene matches. Germline lookup yields CDR1 GTSNPN and CDR2 SVGIG (reference sequence). The source of the sample is a study of Graves' ophthalmopathy and Graves' hyperthyroidism.

Sequencing input: peripheral blood. The receptor comes from a woman aged 45-59 years with Graves' ophthalmopathy. The chain carries TRBV30 and TRBJ1-5; 8 positions match TRBD1. CDR3 residues: CAWSVGQAINQPQHF. In DNA form, the CDR3 reads TGTGCCTGGAGTGTGGGACAGGCCATCAATCAGCCCCAGCATTTT.